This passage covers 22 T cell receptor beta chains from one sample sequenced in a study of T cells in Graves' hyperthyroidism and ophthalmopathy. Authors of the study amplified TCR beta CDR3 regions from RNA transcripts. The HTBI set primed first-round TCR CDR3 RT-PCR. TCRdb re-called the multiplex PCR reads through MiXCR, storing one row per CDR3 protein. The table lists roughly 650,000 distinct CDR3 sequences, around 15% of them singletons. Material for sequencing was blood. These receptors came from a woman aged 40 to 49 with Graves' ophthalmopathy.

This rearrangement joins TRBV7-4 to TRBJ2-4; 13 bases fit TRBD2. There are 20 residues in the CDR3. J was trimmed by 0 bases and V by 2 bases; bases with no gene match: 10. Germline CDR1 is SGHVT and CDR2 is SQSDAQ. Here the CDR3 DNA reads TGTGCCAGCAGCTTATGGACTAGCGGGAGTAGATTACTAGCCAAAAACATTCAGTACTTC. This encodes CASSLWTSGSRLLAKNIQYF.

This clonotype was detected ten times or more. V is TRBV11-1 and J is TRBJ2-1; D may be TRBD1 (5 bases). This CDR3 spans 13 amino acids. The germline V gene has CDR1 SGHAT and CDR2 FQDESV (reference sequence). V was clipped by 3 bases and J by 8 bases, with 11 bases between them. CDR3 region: CASSLMTVDEQFF. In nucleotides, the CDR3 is TGTGCCAGCAGCTTGATGACAGTTGATGAGCAGTTCTTC.

CDR3 amino acids: CASSPLESANYGYTF. The CDR3 nucleotides read TGTGCCAGCTCACCTTTGGAGTCGGCTAACTATGGCTACACCTTC. This chain uses TRBV18 with TRBJ1-2, with unresolved D. Germline V gene data show CDR1 as KGHSH and CDR2 as LQKENI. Trimming stripped 3 bases from V and 0 bases from J, with 11 bases between. The length of the CDR3 is 15 residues.

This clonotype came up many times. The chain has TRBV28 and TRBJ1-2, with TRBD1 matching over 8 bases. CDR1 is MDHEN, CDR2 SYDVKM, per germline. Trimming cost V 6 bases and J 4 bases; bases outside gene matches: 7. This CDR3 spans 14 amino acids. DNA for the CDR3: TGTGCCAGCAGGACCGGACAGGGAAGCTATGGCTACACCTTC. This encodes CASRTGQGSYGYTF.

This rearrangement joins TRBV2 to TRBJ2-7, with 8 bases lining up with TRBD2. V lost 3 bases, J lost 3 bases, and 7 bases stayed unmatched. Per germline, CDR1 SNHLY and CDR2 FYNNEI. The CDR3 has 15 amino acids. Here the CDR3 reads CASSDWVAGIYEQYF. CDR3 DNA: TGTGCCAGCAGTGACTGGGTAGCGGGGATCTACGAGCAGTACTTC.

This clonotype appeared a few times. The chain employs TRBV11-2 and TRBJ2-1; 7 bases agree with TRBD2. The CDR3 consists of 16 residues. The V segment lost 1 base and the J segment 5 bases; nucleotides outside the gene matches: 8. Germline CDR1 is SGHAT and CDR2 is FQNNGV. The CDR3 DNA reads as TGTGCCAGCAGCTTAGCGTTCGGGGGAGGGCACAATGAGCAGTTCTTC. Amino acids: CASSLAFGGGHNEQFF. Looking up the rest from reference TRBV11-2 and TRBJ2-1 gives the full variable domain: EAGVAQSPRYKIIEKRQSVAFWCNPISGHATLYWYQQILGQGPKLLIQFQNNGVVDDSQLPKDRFSAERLKGVDSTLKIQPAKLEDSAVYLCASSLAFGGGHNEQFFGPGTRLTVL.

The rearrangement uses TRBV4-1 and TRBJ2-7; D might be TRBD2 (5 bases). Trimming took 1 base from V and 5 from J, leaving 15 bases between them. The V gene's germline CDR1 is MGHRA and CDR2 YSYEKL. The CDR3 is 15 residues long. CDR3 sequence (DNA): TGCGCCAGCAGCCAAGGAAGCGGCGGACCAGACGAGCAGTACTTC. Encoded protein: CASSQGSGGPDEQYF.

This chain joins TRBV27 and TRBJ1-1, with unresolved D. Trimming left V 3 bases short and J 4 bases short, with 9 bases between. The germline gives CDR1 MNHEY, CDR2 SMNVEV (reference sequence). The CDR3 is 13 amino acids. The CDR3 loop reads CASSLRSSTEAFF. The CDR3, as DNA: TGTGCCAGCAGTTTGCGTTCGTCCACTGAAGCTTTCTTT.

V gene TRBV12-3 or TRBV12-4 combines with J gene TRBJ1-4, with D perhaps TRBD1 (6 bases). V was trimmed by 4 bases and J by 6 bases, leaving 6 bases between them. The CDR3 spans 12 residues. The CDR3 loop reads CASSWTDEKLFF. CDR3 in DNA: TGTGCCAGCAGTTGGACAGATGAAAAACTGTTTTTT.

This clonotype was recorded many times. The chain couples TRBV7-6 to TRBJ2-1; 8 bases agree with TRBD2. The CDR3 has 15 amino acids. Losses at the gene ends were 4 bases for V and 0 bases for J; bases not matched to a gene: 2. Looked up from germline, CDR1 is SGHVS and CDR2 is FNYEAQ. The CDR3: CASSWSGSSYNEQFF. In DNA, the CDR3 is TGTGCCAGCAGCTGGAGCGGGAGCTCCTACAATGAGCAGTTCTTC.

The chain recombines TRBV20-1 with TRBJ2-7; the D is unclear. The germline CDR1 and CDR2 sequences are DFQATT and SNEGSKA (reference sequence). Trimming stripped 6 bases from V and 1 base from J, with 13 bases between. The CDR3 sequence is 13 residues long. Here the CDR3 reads CSAPLGSSYEQYF. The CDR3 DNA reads TGCAGTGCCCCGCTCGGATCTTCCTACGAGCAGTACTTC.

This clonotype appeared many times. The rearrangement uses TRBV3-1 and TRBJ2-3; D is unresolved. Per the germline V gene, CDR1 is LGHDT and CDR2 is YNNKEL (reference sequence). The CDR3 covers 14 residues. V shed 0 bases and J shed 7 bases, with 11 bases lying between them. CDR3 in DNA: TGTGCCAGCAGCCAAGATACAGCTTCTAATACGCAGTATTTT. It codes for CASSQDTASNTQYF.

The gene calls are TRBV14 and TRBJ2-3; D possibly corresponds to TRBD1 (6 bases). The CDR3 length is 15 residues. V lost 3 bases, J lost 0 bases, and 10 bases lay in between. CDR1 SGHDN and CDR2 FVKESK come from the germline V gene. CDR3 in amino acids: CASSHTGYSTDTQYF. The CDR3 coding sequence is TGTGCCAGCAGCCACACAGGGTACAGCACAGATACGCAGTATTTT.

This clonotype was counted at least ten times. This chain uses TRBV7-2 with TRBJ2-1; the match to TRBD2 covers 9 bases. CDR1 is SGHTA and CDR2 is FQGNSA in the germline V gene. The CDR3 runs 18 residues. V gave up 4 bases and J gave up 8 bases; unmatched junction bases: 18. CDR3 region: CASSSPGGSGGLGYEQFF. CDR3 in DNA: TGTGCCAGCAGCTCTCCCGGGGGGAGCGGGGGGCTAGGCTATGAGCAGTTCTTC. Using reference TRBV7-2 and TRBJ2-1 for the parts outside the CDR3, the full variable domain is GAGVSQSPSNKVTEKGKDVELRCDPISGHTALYWYRQSLGQGLEFLIYFQGNSAPDKSGLPSDRFSAERTGGSVSTLTIQRTQQEDSAVYLCASSSPGGSGGLGYEQFFGPGTRLTVL.

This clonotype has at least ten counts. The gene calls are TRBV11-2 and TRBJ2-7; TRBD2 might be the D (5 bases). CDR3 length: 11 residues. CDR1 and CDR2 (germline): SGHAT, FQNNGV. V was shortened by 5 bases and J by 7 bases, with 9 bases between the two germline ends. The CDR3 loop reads CASSRGREQYF. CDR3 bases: TGTGCCAGCAGCCGCGGGCGGGAGCAGTACTTC.

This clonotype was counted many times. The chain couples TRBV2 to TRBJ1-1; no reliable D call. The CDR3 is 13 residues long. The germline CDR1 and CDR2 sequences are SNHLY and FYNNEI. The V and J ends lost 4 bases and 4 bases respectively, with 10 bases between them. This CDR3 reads CASSANEGTEAFF. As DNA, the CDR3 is TGTGCCAGCAGTGCTAACGAGGGCACTGAAGCTTTCTTT.

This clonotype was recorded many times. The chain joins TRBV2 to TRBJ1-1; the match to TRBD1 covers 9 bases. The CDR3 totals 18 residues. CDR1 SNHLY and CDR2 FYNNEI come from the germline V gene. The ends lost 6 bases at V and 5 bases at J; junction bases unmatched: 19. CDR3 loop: CASRAGTGKTRGRTEAFF. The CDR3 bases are TGTGCCAGCAGAGCCGGGACAGGGAAAACGAGAGGGAGGACTGAAGCTTTCTTT.

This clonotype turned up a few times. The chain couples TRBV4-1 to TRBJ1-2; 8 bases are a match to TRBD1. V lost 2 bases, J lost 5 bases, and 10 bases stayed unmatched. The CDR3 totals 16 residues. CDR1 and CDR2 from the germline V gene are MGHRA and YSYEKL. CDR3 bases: TGCGCCAGCAGCCAAACCCGGGACAGGAGTCGGTATGGCTACACCTTC. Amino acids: CASSQTRDRSRYGYTF.

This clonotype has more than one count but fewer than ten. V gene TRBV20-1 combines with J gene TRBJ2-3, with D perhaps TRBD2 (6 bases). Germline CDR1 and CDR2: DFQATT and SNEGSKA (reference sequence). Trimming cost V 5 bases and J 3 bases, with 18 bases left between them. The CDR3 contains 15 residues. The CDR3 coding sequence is TGCAGTGCTCCCCCGTGGGACTCTTCGACAGATACGCAGTATTTT. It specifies CSAPPWDSSTDTQYF.

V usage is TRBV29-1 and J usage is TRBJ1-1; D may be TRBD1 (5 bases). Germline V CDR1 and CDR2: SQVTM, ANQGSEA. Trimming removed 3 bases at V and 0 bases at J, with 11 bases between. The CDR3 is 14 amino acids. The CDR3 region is CSVEGDPLNTEAFF. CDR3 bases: TGCAGCGTTGAGGGGGACCCGCTGAACACTGAAGCTTTCTTT.

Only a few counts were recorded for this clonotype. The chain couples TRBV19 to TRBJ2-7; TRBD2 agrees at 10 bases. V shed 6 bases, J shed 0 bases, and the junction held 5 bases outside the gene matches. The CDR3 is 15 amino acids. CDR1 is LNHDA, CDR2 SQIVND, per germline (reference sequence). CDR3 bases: TGTGCCAGTAGCACTAGCGGGAAAAGCTCCTACGAGCAGTACTTC. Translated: CASSTSGKSSYEQYF.

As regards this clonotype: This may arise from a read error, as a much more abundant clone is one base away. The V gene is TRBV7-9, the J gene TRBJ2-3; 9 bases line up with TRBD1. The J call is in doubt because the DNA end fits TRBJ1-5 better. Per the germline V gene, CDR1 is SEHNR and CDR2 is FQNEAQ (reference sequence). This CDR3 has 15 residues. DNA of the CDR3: TGTGCCAGCAGCCAAATGGGACAGGGAATAGATACGCAGCATTTT. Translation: CASSQMGQGIDTQHF.